This TCR beta chain appears in the sequencing data of a study of early T cells in non-severe SARS-CoV-2 infection. Study overall: Unpaired chains resulted from sequencing bulk RNA of unsorted whole blood. Study-wide results and limits: VDJdb matches were skewed toward anti-spike CD8 T cell responses.

In the case of this clonotype: What it binds is unknown.

CDR3 length equals 15 residues. V shed 6 bases and J shed 2 bases, with 17 bases lying between them. Germline lookup yields CDR1 MNHEY and CDR2 SVGEGT. Attached unique molecular identifiers marked individual cDNA molecules. Via MiXCR, TCRdb re-called the 5' RACE reads, giving one row per CDR3 protein. The sample yields 70,000 to 90,000 distinct CDR3 sequences, around 12% seen once. The source is an adult who was a healthcare worker with PCR-confirmed SARS-CoV-2 infection or an uninfected control (not recorded which). V usage is TRBV6-2 or TRBV6-3 and J usage is TRBJ2-7, with D perhaps matching TRBD1 (5 bases). Sequenced sample: whole blood. The CDR3 sequence: CASSPRVDTPYEQYF. The CDR3 DNA is TGTGCCAGCAGCCCCAGGGTAGACACCCCCTACGAGCAGTACTTC.